This record concerns one TCR beta chain sequence. The antigen is not known. Each CDR3 protein gets one entry after TCRdb re-called the reads with MiXCR. The sample records about 830,000 distinct CDR3 sequences, 32% being singletons. The record originates from a study of T cell repertoires in cytomegalovirus infection. About the research overall: Epitope selection comprised recently identified HLA-C-restricted CMV epitopes and well-studied HLA-B-restricted CMV epitopes. CMV infection and matching HLA type were both indicated by public TCR beta signatures.

Trimming stripped 1 base from V and 1 base from J, with 11 bases between. Germline-derived CDR1 and CDR2 are LGHDT and YNNKEL (reference sequence). The CDR3 has 16 residues. The study's findings and limits: In two of eight donors, the top clonotype was HLA-C-restricted CMV-specific. Carriers of CMV plus the relevant HLA were identified by cumulative public TCR beta family frequency.

The sample here was cultured CD8+ T cells from PBMCs, taken from culture after CMV antigen stimulation. The clonotype comes from a human donor in good health (CMV status not recorded). Some clones in this sample may be carry-over from other donors' samples. The chain uses TRBV3-1 and TRBJ2-1, with D perhaps TRBD1 (5 bases). The CDR3 sequence is CASSQGPGFSYNEQFF. The DNA of the CDR3 is TGTGCCAGCAGCCAAGGTCCAGGGTTTTCCTACAATGAGCAGTTCTTC.